This T cell receptor (beta chain) was found in a study of cytomegalovirus exposure and HLA in healthy donors. Of note for this clone: Its target is unknown.

Researchers ran the PCR with 60 Vbeta and 13 Jbeta primers. Here immunoSEQ multiplex PCR was the method, and the copy in TCRdb shows in-frame clones only, minus some. The profile shows roughly 70,000 clones, about 75% of them singletons. Study-wide findings and caveats: Only CMV serostatus was available as immune exposure information.

Specimen: PBMCs. This clonotype originated in a man in his 70s in good health and CMV-seronegative.

CDR3 sequence (DNA): TGCAGTGCTACCTCCGGCAATGAGCAGTTCTTC. Amino acids: CSATSGNEQFF. The chain employs TRBV20-1 and TRBJ2-1; D gene unclear. V lost 4 bases and J 6 bases, leaving 7 bases between the germline ends. This CDR3 is built from 11 residues. Looked up from germline, CDR1 is DFQATT and CDR2 is SNEGSKA (reference sequence).